The sequence of this T cell receptor beta chain was determined in a study of blood T cell repertoires in COVID-19. Looking at the study overall: Samples taken during acute and convalescent COVID-19 were collected in the United States, Italy and Spain. PBMCs, B-cell-depleted T cells, or T cells were the source of the cDNA or gDNA that made up the material.

Authors' methods: Reference gene primers were amplified, and this amplification served to estimate nucleated cell counts. Sequenced by immunoSEQ multiplex PCR; TCRdb stores in-frame clones only, minus some. That table is the source of V, J and clone size, and D and trimming were worked out from the DNA. Among roughly 14,000 clones listed, about 83% were seen once. V was cut by 5 bases and J by 2 bases, with 15 bases left in between. The CDR3 contains 15 residues. Germline CDR1 and CDR2: SGHRS and YFSETQ. This TCR was recovered from a human donor in a cohort sampled during active COVID-19. The chain links TRBV5-1 to TRBJ2-3, with D perhaps matching TRBD1 (5 bases). The source material was peripheral blood. In DNA, the CDR3 is TGCGCCAGCAGTCCGCAGGGATGGCCCACAGATACGCAGTATTTT. Its translation is CASSPQGWPTDTQYF.